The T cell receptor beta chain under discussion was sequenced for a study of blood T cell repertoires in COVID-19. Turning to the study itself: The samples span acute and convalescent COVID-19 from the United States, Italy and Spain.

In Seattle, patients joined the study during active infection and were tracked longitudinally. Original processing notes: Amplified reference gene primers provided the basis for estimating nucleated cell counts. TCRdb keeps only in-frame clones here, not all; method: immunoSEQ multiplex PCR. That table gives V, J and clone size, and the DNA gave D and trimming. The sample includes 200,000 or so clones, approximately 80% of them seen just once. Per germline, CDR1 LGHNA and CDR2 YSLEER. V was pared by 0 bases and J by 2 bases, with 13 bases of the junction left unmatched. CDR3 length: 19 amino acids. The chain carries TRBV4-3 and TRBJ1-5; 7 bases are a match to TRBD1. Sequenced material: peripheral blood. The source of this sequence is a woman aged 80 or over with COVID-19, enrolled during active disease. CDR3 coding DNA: TGCGCCAGCAGCCAAGATCTGGGGTTCGAAGGGGGCGGCAATCAGCCCCAGCATTTT. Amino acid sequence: CASSQDLGFEGGGNQPQHF.